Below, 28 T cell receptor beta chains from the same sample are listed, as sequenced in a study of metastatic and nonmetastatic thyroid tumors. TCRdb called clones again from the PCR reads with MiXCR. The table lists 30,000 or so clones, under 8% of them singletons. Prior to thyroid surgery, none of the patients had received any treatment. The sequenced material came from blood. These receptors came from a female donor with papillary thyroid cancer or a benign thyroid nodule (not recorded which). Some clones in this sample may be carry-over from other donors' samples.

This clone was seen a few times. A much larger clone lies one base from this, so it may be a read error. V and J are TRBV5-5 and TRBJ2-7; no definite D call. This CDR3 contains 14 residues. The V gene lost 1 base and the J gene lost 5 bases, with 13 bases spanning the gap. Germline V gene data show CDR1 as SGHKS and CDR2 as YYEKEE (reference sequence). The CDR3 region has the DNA TGTGCCAGCAGCTTGATCCAGGCGAGGAACGAGCAGTACTTC. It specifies CASSLIQARNEQYF. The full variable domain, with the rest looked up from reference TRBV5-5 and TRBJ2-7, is DAGVTQSPTHLIKTRGQQVTLRCSPISGHKSVSWYQQVLGQGPQFIFQYYEKEERGRGNFPDRFSARQFPNYSSELNVNALLLGDSALYLCASSLIQARNEQYFGPGTRLTVT.

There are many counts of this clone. The CDR3 sequence is CASRRGPSYEQYF. For the CDR3, the DNA is TGTGCCAGCAGGCGGGGACCGAGCTACGAGCAGTACTTC. V is TRBV5-8 and J is TRBJ2-7; TRBD2 might be the D (6 bases). The CDR3 runs to 13 residues. With 5 bases removed from V and 3 bases from J, the gap between germline ends came to 12 bases. Germline CDR1 reads SGHTS; CDR2 reads YDEGEE.

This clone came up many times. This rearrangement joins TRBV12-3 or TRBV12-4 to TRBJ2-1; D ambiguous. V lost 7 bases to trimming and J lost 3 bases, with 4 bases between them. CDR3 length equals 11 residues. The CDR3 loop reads CASTDYNEQFF. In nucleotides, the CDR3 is TGTGCCAGCACGGACTACAATGAGCAGTTCTTC.

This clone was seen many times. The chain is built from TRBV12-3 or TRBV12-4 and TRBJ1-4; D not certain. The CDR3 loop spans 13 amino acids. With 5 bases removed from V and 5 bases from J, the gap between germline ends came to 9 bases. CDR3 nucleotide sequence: TGTGCCAGCAGTGTAGGAGCGAATGAAAAACTGTTTTTT. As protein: CASSVGANEKLFF.

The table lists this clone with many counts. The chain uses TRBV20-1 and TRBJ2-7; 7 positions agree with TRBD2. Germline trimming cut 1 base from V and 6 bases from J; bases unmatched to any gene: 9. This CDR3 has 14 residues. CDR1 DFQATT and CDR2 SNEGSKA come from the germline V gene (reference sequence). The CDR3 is CSARVAGVFPEQYF. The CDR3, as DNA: TGCAGTGCTAGAGTTGCGGGAGTGTTTCCCGAGCAGTACTTC.

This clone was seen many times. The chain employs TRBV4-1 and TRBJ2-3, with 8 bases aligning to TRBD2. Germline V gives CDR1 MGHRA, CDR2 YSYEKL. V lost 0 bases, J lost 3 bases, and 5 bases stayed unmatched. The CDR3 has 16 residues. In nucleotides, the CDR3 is TGCGCCAGCAGCCAAGATTTCGGGAGGGGTACAGATACGCAGTATTTT. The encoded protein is CASSQDFGRGTDTQYF.

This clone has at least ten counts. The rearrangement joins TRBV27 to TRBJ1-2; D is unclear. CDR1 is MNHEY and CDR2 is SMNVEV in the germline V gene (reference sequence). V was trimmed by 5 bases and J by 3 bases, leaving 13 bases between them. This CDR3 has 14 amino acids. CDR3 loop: CASSPRSSYYGYTF. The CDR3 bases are TGTGCCAGCAGTCCTAGGAGCTCTTACTATGGCTACACCTTC.

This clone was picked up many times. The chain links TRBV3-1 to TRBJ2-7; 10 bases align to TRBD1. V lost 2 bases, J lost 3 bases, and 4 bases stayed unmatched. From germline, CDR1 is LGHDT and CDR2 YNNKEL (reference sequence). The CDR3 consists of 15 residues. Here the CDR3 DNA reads TGTGCCAGCAGCCAAATATGGACAGGGGGCTACGAGCAGTACTTC. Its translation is CASSQIWTGGYEQYF.

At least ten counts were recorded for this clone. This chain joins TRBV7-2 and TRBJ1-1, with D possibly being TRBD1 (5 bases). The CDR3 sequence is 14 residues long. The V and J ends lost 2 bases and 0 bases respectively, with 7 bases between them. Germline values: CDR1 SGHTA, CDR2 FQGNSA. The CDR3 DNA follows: TGTGCCAGCAGCTTAACAGGCATGAACACTGAAGCTTTCTTT. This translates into CASSLTGMNTEAFF.

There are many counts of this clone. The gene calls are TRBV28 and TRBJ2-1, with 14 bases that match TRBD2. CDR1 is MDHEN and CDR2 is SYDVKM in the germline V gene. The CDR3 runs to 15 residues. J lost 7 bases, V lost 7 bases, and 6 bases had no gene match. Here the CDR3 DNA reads TGTGCCAGCATTACCAGACTAGCGGGAGGGAATGAGCAGTTCTTC. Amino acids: CASITRLAGGNEQFF. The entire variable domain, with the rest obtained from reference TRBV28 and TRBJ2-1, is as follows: DVKVTQSSRYLVKRTGEKVFLECVQDMDHENMFWYRQDPGLGLRLIYFSYDVKMKEKGDIPEGYSVSREKKERFSLILESASTNQTSMYLCASITRLAGGNEQFFGPGTRLTVL.

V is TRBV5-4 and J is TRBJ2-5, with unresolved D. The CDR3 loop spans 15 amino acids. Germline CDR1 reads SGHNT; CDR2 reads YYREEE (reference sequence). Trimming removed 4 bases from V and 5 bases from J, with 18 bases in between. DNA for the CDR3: TGTGCCAGCAGCCTGGGTTCGGTAGTCGACGAGACCCAGTACTTC. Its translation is CASSLGSVVDETQYF.

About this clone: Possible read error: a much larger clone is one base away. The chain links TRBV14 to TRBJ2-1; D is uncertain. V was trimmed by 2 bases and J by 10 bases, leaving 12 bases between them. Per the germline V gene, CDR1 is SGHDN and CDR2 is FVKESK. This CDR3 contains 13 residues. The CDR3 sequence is CASSQYLFAEQFF. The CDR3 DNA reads TGTGCCAGCAGCCAATATCTGTTTGCAGAGCAGTTCTTC. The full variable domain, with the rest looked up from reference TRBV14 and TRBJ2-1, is EAGVTQFPSHSVIEKGQTVTLRCDPISGHDNLYWYRRVMGKEIKFLLHFVKESKQDESGMPNNRFLAERTGGTYSTLKVQPAELEDSGVYFCASSQYLFAEQFFGPGTRLTVL.

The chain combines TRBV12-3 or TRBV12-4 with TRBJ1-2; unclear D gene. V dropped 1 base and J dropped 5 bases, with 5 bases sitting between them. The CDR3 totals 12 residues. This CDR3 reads CASSLEGYGYTF. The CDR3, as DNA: TGTGCCAGCAGTTTAGAAGGGTATGGCTACACCTTC.

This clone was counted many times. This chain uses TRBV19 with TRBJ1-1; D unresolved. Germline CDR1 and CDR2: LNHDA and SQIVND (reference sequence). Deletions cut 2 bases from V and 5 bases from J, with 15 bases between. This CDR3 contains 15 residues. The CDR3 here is CASSIRFQDRTEAFF. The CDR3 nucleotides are TGTGCCAGTAGTATAAGGTTTCAGGATCGGACTGAAGCTTTCTTT.

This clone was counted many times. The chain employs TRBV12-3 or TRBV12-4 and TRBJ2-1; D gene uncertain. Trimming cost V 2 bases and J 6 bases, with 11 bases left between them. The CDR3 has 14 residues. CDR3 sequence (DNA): TGTGCCAGCAGTTTAACTGGACCGAGCAATGAGCAGTTCTTC. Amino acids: CASSLTGPSNEQFF.

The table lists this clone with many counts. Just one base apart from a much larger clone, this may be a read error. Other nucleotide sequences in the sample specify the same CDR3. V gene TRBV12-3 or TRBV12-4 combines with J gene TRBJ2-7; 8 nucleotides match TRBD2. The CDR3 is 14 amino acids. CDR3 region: CASSSVAGLGEQYF. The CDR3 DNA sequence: TGCGCCAGCAGTTCAGTAGCGGGGCTAGGCGAGCAGTACTTC.

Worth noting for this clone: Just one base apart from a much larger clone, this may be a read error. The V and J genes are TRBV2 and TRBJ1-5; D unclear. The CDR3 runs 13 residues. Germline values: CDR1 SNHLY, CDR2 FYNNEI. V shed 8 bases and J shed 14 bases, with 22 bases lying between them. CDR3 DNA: TGTGCCAGCCGTCCCCCCGGGTCGAGGACCAAGCATTTT. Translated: CASRPPGSRTKHF.

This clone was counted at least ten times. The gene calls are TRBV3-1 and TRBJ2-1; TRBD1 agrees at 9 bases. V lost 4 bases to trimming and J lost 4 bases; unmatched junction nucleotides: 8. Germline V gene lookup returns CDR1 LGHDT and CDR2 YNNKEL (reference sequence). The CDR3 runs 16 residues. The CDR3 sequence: CASSPRGGQGYNEQFF. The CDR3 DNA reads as TGTGCCAGCAGCCCCCGGGGAGGACAGGGGTACAATGAGCAGTTCTTC.

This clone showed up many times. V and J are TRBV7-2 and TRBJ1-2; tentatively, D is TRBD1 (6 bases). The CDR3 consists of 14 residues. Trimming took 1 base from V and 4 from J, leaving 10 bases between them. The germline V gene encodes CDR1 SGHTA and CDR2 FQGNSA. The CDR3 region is CASSLGPGAYGYTF. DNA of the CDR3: TGTGCCAGCAGCTTAGGGCCAGGGGCCTATGGCTACACCTTC.

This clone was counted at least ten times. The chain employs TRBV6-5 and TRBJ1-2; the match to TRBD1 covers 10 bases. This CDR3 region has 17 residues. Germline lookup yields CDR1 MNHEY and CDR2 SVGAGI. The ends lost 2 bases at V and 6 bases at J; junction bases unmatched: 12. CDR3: CASSYAGQGNVGDGYTF. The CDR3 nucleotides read TGTGCCAGCAGTTACGCGGGACAGGGGAACGTCGGAGATGGCTACACCTTC.

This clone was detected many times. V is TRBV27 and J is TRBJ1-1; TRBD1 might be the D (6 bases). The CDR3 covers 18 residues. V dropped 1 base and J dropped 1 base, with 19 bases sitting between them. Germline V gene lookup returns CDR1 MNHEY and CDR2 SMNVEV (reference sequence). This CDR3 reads CASSLLAKAGDKNTEAFF. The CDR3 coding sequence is TGTGCCAGCAGTTTATTGGCGAAGGCAGGGGATAAGAACACTGAAGCTTTCTTT.

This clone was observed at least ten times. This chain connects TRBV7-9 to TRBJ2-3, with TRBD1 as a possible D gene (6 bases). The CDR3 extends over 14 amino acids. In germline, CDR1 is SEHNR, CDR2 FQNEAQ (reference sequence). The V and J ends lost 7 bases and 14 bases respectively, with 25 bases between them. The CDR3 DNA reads TGTGCCAGCACCGAGGACAGCCTTGTACGCCCGTGGTATTTT. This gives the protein CASTEDSLVRPWYF.

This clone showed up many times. The DNA of the CDR3 is TGTGCCACCAGTGATGGGGCGGGGGCGCAGGGTGAAGCTTTCTTT. Protein product: CATSDGAGAQGEAFF. The chain has TRBV24-1 and TRBJ1-1, with TRBD1 as a possible D gene (6 bases). CDR3 length: 15 amino acids. Germline V gene lookup returns CDR1 KGHDR and CDR2 SFDVKD. Trimming took off 3 bases at V and 7 bases at J, with 17 bases between the two ends.

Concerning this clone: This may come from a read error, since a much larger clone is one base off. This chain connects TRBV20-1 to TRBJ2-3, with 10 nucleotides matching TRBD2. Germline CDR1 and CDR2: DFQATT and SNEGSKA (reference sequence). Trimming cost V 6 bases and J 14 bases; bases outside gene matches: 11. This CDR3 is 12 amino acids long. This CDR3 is CSALLAGWAMYF. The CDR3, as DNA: TGCAGTGCGCTACTAGCGGGGTGGGCCATGTATTTT.

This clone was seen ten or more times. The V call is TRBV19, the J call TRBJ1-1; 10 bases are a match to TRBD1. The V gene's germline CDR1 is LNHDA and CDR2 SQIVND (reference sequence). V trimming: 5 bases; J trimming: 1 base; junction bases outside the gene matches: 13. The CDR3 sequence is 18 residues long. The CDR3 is CASSFGTGVSFKNTEAFF. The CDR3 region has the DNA TGTGCCAGTAGTTTCGGGACAGGGGTCTCGTTTAAGAACACTGAAGCTTTCTTT.

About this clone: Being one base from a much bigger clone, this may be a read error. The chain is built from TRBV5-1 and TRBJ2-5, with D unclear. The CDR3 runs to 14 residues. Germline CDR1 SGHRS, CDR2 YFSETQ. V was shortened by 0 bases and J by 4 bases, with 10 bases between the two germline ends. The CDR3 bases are TGCGCCAGCAGCTTGGCGTTGGGCCCAGAGACCCAGTACTTC. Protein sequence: CASSLALGPETQYF.

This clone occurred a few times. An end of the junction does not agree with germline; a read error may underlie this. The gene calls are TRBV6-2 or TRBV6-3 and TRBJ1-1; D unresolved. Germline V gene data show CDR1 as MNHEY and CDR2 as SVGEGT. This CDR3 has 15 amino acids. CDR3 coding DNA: TGTGCCAGCATTTACTCGGCCCCTGTGAACACTGAAGCTTTCTTT. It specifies CASIYSAPVNTEAFF.

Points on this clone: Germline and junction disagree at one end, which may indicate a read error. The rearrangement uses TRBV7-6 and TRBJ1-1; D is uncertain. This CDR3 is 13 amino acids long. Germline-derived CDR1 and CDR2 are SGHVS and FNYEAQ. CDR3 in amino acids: CASSIGPNTEALF. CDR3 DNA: TGTGCCAGCAGCATTGGTCCGAACACTGAAGCTCTCTTT.